The 18 T cell receptor beta chains below were found in one sample sequenced in a study of control samples from healthy donors and cancer patients. Profiled with immunoSEQ multiplex PCR; TCRdb holds only in-frame clones, not every one. The sample includes some 89,000 clones, around nine tenths seen only once; the top ten take around 21%. Input material: blood. The receptor set was obtained from a man aged 25-40 years in good health.

The V gene is TRBV9, the J gene TRBJ1-6; D remains unclear. The CDR3 loop spans 15 amino acids. Germline loops: CDR1 SGDLS, CDR2 YYNGEE. Trimming shortened V by 0 bases and J by 7 bases, and 11 bases separated the two germline ends. DNA for the CDR3: TGTGCCAGCAGCGTAGGTGGGTTATGGAATTCACCCCTCCACTTT. Translation gives CASSVGGLWNSPLHF.

This sequence joins TRBV5-1 and TRBJ2-2; D might be TRBD1 (5 bases). Germline V CDR1 and CDR2: SGHRS, YFSETQ. This CDR3 spans 15 amino acids. V dropped 2 bases and J dropped 0 bases, with 8 bases sitting between them. CDR3 nucleotide sequence: TGCGCCAGCAGCTTAGGGGCCTCGAACACCGGGGAGCTGTTTTTT. It specifies CASSLGASNTGELFF.

The J gene is TRBJ1-2, the V gene TRBV5-6; 12 bases match TRBD1. Trimming at V came to 3 bases and at J to 6 bases, leaving 3 bases not matched to a gene. The CDR3 loop spans 14 amino acids. Germline V gene sequence: CDR1 SGHDT, CDR2 YYEEEE. The DNA for the CDR3 is TGTGCCAGCAGCTCGGGACAGGGGGCGGATGGCTACACCTTC. Translating gives CASSSGQGADGYTF.

This chain links TRBV10-3 with TRBJ2-3; D might be TRBD1 or TRBD2, each matching 7 bases. There are 16 residues in the CDR3. V shed 6 bases and J shed 2 bases, with 18 bases lying between them. Germline V gives CDR1 ENHRY, CDR2 SYGVKD. The CDR3, as DNA: TGTGCCATCAGGCCGGGGGCAGGGGGGGTCACAGATACGCAGTATTTT. Encoded protein: CAIRPGAGGVTDTQYF.

V usage is TRBV7-2 and J usage is TRBJ2-2, with D tentatively TRBD2 (6 bases). This CDR3 is 16 amino acids long. Looked up from germline, CDR1 is SGHTA and CDR2 is FQGNSA. V lost 1 base to trimming and J lost 2 bases, with 11 bases between them. CDR3 region: CASSLVGSGNTGELFF. The DNA for the CDR3 is TGTGCCAGCAGCTTAGTCGGTAGCGGAAACACCGGGGAGCTGTTTTTT.

The rearrangement joins TRBV9 to TRBJ1-1, with TRBD1 as a possible D gene (5 bases). This CDR3 is built from 13 residues. The germline V and J ends were trimmed by 4 bases and 5 bases, with 12 bases remaining between them. From germline, CDR1 is SGDLS and CDR2 YYNGEE. The DNA of the CDR3 is TGTGCCAGCAGCAGGACAAGGGGAACTGAAGCTTTCTTT. Residues: CASSRTRGTEAFF.

The chain recombines TRBV6-5 with TRBJ1-1; tentative D call: TRBD1 (5 bases). V lost 7 bases to trimming and J lost 3 bases, with 15 bases between them. CDR1 MNHEY and CDR2 SVGAGI come from the germline V gene. The CDR3 has 14 residues. CDR3 sequence: CASIPGPWDTEAFF. CDR3 DNA: TGTGCCAGCATCCCAGGGCCCTGGGACACTGAAGCTTTCTTT.

V is TRBV18 and J is TRBJ2-7; TRBD1 aligns across 9 bases. V was pared by 3 bases and J by 4 bases, with 4 bases of the junction left unmatched. This CDR3 region has 14 residues. Germline lookup yields CDR1 KGHSH and CDR2 LQKENI. The CDR3 DNA reads as TGTGCCAGCTCACCCAGACAGGGGGTGTACGAGCAGTACGTC. Encoded protein: CASSPRQGVYEQYV.

The CDR3 sequence is CASGWGESSYEQYF. The CDR3 nucleotides are TGTGCCAGCGGATGGGGAGAATCCTCCTACGAGCAGTACTTC. This chain connects TRBV6-5 to TRBJ2-7; TRBD2 is a possible D gene (5 bases). The CDR3 contains 14 residues. Germline-derived CDR1 and CDR2 are MNHEY and SVGAGI. Deletions cut 8 bases from V and 0 bases from J, with 14 bases between.

The chain is built from TRBV13 and TRBJ1-2, with D possibly being TRBD1 (6 bases). V gave up 3 bases and J gave up 3 bases, with 11 bases separating them. Per the germline V gene, CDR1 is PRHDT and CDR2 is FYEKMQ (reference sequence). The CDR3 has 14 residues. This CDR3 is CASSFARTDYGYTF. Written as DNA, the CDR3 is TGTGCCAGCAGCTTCGCCAGGACAGACTATGGCTACACCTTC.

This clone showed up just once. V usage is TRBV5-5 and J usage is TRBJ2-7, with 8 positions matching TRBD1. The J segment lost 4 bases and the V segment lost 0 bases, leaving 6 bases of the junction unmatched. CDR3 length: 15 residues. Looked up from germline, CDR1 is SGHKS and CDR2 is YYEKEE (reference sequence). The chain's CDR3 is CASSLVVDRGYEQYV. CDR3 coding DNA: TGTGCCAGCAGCTTGGTAGTCGACAGGGGATACGAGCAGTACGTC.

The gene calls are TRBV24-1 and TRBJ2-1; TRBD2 aligns across 10 bases. The germline V gene encodes CDR1 KGHDR and CDR2 SFDVKD. The CDR3 totals 16 residues. Trimming took 1 base from V and 5 from J; bases not matched to a gene: 4. The CDR3 sequence: CATSDFSGGTHNEQFF. Here the CDR3 DNA reads TGTGCCACCAGTGATTTTAGCGGGGGGACACACAATGAGCAGTTCTTC.

This chain uses TRBV14 with TRBJ1-2, with D possibly being TRBD1 (6 bases). The CDR3 is 17 amino acids. V lost 3 bases to trimming and J lost 4 bases, with 21 bases between them. Per germline, CDR1 SGHDN and CDR2 FVKESK. CDR3 coding DNA: TGTGCCAGCAGCCAGATCCCGATATGGGGGGCCCCCTATGGCTACACCTTC. It encodes CASSQIPIWGAPYGYTF.

V and J are TRBV30 and TRBJ1-3; D is unresolved. Trimming stripped 4 bases from V and 0 bases from J, with 10 bases between. Germline CDR1 and CDR2: GTSNPN and SVGIG (reference sequence). The CDR3 runs 14 residues. The chain's CDR3 is CAWKRRNSGNTIYF. The CDR3 DNA follows: TGTGCCTGGAAACGGAGAAACTCTGGAAACACCATATATTTT.

J is TRBJ2-7 and V is TRBV12-3 or TRBV12-4; D perhaps matches TRBD2 (5 bases). This CDR3 spans 13 amino acids. V was clipped by 5 bases and J by 5 bases, with 13 bases between them. CDR3 protein: CASSRVSGNEQYF. CDR3 sequence (DNA): TGTGCCAGCAGTAGGGTTTCGGGGAACGAGCAGTACTTC.

This clone was recorded a few times. V and J are TRBV7-8 and TRBJ2-5, with D perhaps matching TRBD1 (6 bases). Trimming cost V 5 bases and J 10 bases, with 29 bases left between them. The CDR3 spans 17 residues. From germline, CDR1 is SGHVS and CDR2 FQNEAQ. The CDR3 here is CASSLERDKGPERVQYF. The CDR3 nucleotides are TGTGCCAGCAGCCTAGAGAGGGACAAGGGCCCTGAAAGGGTCCAGTACTTC.

The V gene is TRBV3-1 (or the pseudogene TRBV3-2), the J gene TRBJ1-4; tentatively, D is TRBD1 (6 bases). Germline lookup yields CDR1 LGHDT and CDR2 YNNKEL (reference sequence). The CDR3 extends over 16 amino acids. Trimming shortened V by 1 base and J by 1 base, and 10 bases separated the two germline ends. CDR3 region: CASSQGSRGTNEKLFF. CDR3 in DNA: TGTGCCAGCAGCCAAGGAAGCAGGGGAACTAATGAAAAACTGTTTTTT.

This chain joins TRBV5-1 and TRBJ2-2, with 9 bases identical to TRBD1. The CDR3 has 15 amino acids. In germline, CDR1 is SGHRS, CDR2 YFSETQ. Trimming took 3 bases from V and 4 from J; bases not matched to a gene: 4. The CDR3 region has the DNA TGCGCCAGCAGCTCGGGACAGGGCGTCACCGGGGAGCTGTTTTTT. This sequence encodes CASSSGQGVTGELFF.